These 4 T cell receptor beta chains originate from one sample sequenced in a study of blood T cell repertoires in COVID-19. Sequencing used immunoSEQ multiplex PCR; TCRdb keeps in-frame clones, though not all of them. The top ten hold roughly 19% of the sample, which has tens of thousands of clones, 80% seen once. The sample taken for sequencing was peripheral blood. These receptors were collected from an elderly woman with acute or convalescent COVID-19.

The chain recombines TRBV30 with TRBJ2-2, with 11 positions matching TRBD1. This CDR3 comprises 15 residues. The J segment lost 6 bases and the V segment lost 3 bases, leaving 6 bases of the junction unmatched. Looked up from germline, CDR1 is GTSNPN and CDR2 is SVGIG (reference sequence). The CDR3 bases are TGTGCCTGGAGGAGGACAGGGGGCAGCGCCGGGGAGCTGTTTTTT. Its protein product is CAWRRTGGSAGELFF.

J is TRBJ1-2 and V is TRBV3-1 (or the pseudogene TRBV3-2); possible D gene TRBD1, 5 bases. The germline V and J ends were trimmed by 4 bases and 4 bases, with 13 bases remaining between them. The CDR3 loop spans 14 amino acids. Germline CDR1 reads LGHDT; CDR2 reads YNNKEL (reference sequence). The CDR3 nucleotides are TGTGCCAGCAGCCCTCGGCGGGGGAGCTATGGCTACACCTTC. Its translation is CASSPRRGSYGYTF.

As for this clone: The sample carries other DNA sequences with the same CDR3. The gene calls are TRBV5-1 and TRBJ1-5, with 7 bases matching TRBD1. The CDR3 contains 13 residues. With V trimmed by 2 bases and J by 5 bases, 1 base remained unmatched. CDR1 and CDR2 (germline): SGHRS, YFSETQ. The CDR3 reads CASSLGTDQPQHF. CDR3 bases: TGCGCCAGCAGCTTAGGGACAGATCAGCCCCAGCATTTT.

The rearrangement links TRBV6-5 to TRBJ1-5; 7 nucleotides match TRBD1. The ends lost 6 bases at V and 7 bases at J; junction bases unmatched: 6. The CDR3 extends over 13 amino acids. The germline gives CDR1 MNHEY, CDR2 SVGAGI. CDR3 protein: CASRIQGRQPQHF. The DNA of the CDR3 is TGTGCCAGCAGAATACAGGGGCGCCAGCCCCAGCATTTT.